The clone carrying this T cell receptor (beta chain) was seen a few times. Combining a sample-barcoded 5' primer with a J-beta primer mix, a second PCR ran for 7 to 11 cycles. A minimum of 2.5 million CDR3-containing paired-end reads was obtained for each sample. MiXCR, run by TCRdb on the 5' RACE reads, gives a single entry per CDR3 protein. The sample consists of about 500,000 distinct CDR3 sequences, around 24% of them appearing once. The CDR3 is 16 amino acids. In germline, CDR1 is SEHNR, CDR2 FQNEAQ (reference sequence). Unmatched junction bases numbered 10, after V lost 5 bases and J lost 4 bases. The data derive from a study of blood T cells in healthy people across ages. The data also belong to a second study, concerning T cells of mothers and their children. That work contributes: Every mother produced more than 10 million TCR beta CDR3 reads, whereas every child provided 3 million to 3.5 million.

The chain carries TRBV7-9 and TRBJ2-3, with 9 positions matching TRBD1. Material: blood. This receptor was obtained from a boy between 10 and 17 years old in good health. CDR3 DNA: TGTGCCAGCAGCCTCGGGACAGGGAAGACCTCAGATACGCAGTATTTT. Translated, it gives CASSLGTGKTSDTQYF.